This is a list of T cell receptor beta chains from one sample in a study of CD8+CD57+ T cells in acquired aplastic anemia. Each CDR3 protein gets one entry after TCRdb re-called the reads with MiXCR. The table records 200,000 to 250,000 distinct CDR3 sequences, 30% to 35% of them present only once. The sample comprised sorted CD4+, CD8+, or CD8+CD57+ T cells (not recorded which) from PBMCs. The receptors were gathered from a human donor in good health, serving as a control. Both conserved end residues are part of each CDR3. The D gene is left open where the match is weak. The size field is filled for only some rows; it gives once, few, many or a size class.

>-|TRBV12-3/TRBV12-4|-
CASSPTDPITGELFF
>many|TRBV5-1|-
CASSTSGFSYNSPLHF
>-|TRBV9|-
CASSVAPRGGSHYEQYF
>-|TRBV6-1|TRBD1
CASSPTGGNGNTICF
>many|TRBV13|-
CASSLDTDTQYF
>-|TRBV5-1|TRBD1
CASSPTGGPNYEQYF
>-|TRBV5-8|-
CASSLTATNQPQHF
>-|TRBV30|-
CAWSAYEKLFF
>few|TRBV7-9|TRBD1
CASSDRDSGGYTF
>many|TRBV25-1|-
CASSLTGGRPNTEAFF
>many|TRBV5-1|-
CASSLEWQAYEQYF
>-|TRBV5-1|-
CASNQDRDTSNTEAFF
>once|TRBV7-9|TRBD1
CASSLGPGTAYETQYF
>many|TRBV14|-
CASSQDWREQFF
>many|TRBV5-4|-
CASSFGGAREQYF
>few|TRBV6-1|-
CASTKSFQDYGYTF
>few|TRBV10-1|-
CASSENSPAHNTRGLFF
>-|TRBV5-1|-
CASSLFLSSSEQFF
>-|TRBV10-1|-
CASSESGTWYQETQYF
>many|TRBV14|-
CASSQDTGIWYGYTF
>-|TRBV7-8|-
CASSLRWSEQYF
>many|TRBV5-8|-
CASSLRSHSNQPQHF
>-|TRBV10-3|-
CAISWTVYEQYF
>many|TRBV20-1|-
CSARKGGETQYF
>few|TRBV30|-
CAWSVRGLGPSEQYF
>once|TRBV29-1|TRBD2
CSVEPGGPHQETQYF
>many|TRBV3-1|-
CASSQDRDTQYF
>many|TRBV19|TRBD2
CASSPSGSADTQYF
>many|TRBV9|TRBD1
CASSVDPGQGNEKLFF
>few|TRBV20-1|-
CSARRTEAFF